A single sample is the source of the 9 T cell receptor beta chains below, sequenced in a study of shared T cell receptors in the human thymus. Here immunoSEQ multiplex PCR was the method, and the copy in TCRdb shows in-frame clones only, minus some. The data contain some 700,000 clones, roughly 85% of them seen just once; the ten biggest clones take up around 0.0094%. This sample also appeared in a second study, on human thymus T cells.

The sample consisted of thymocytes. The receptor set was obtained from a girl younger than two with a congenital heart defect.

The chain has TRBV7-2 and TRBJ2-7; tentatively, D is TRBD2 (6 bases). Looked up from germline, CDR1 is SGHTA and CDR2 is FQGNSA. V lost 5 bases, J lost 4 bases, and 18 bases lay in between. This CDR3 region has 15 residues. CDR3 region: CASSTRSGPPYEQYF. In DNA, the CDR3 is TGTGCCAGCAGCACAAGGAGCGGGCCCCCATACGAGCAGTACTTC. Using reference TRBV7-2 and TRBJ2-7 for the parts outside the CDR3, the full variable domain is GAGVSQSPSNKVTEKGKDVELRCDPISGHTALYWYRQSLGQGLEFLIYFQGNSAPDKSGLPSDRFSAERTGGSVSTLTIQRTQQEDSAVYLCASSTRSGPPYEQYFGPGTRLTVT.

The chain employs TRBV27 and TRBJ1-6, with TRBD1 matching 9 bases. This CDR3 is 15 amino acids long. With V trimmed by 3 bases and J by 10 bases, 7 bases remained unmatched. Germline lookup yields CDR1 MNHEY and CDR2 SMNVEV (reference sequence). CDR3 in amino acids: CASSFPRDRGSPLHF. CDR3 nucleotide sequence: TGTGCCAGCAGTTTCCCCCGTGACAGGGGGTCACCCCTCCACTTT.

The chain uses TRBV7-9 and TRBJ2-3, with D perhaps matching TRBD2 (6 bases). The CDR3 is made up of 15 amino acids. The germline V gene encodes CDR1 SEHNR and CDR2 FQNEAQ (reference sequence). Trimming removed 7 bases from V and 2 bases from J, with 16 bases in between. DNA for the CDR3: TGTGCCAGCAAAGTCTGGCGGGATAACACAGATACGCAGTATTTT. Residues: CASKVWRDNTDTQYF.

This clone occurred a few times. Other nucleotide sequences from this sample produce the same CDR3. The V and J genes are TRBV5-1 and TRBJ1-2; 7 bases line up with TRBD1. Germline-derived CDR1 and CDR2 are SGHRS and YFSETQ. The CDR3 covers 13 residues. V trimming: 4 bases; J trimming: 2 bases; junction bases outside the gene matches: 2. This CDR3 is CASSLGQNYGYTF. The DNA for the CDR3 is TGCGCCAGCAGCCTGGGACAGAACTATGGCTACACCTTC.

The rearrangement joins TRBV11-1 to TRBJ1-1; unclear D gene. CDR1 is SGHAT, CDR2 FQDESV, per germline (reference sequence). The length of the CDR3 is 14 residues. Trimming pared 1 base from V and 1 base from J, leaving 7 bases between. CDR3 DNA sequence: TGTGCCAGCAGCTTAGTTCTGCGGAACACTGAAGCTTTCTTT. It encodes CASSLVLRNTEAFF.

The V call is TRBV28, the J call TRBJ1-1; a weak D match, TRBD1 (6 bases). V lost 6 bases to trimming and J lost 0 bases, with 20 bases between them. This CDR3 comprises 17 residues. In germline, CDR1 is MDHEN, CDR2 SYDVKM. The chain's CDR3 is CASRTRDKETMNTEAFF. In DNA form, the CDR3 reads TGTGCCAGCAGAACCCGGGACAAAGAAACCATGAACACTGAAGCTTTCTTT.

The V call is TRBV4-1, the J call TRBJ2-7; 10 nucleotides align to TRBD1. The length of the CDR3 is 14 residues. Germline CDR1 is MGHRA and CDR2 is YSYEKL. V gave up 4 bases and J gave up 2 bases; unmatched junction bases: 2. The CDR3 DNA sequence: TGCGCCAGCAGCCCAGGACAGGGGGCCTACGAGCAGTACTTC. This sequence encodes CASSPGQGAYEQYF.

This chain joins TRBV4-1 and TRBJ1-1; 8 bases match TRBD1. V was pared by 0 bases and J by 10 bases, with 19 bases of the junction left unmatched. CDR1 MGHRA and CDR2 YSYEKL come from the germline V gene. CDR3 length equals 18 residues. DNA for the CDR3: TGCGCCAGCAGCCAAGATAAGACAGGGGAGTGCTGTAAGGAGGGAGCTTTCTTT. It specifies CASSQDKTGECCKEGAFF.

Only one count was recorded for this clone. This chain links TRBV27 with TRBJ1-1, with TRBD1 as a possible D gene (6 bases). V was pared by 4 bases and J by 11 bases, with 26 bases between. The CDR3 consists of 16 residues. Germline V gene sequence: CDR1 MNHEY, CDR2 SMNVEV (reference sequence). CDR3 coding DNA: TGTGCCAGCAGTTCCCGACGGTCAGGGGCTAGTTCTAAGGCTTTCTTT. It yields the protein CASSSRRSGASSKAFF.